The clone carrying this T cell receptor (beta chain) was picked up one time. These data are taken from a study of blood T cell repertoires in COVID-19. Study context: From the United States, Italy and Spain came samples of acute and convalescent COVID-19.

The CDR3 runs 14 residues. Trimming left V 5 bases short and J 2 bases short, with 12 bases between. Germline CDR1 is MNHEY and CDR2 is SVGEGT. The protocol was immunoSEQ multiplex PCR, while the TCRdb copy is restricted to in-frame clones and leaves out a portion. Here the sample spans 40,000 to 50,000 clones, 89% being singletons. This clonotype originated in a human donor in a cohort sampled during active COVID-19. The chain has TRBV6-2 or TRBV6-3 and TRBJ1-1; D might be TRBD1 (6 bases). Sequenced material: peripheral blood. In DNA, the CDR3 is TGTGCCAGCAGTCCCGGGACAACTAACACTGAAGCTTTCTTT. Its translation: CASSPGTTNTEAFF.